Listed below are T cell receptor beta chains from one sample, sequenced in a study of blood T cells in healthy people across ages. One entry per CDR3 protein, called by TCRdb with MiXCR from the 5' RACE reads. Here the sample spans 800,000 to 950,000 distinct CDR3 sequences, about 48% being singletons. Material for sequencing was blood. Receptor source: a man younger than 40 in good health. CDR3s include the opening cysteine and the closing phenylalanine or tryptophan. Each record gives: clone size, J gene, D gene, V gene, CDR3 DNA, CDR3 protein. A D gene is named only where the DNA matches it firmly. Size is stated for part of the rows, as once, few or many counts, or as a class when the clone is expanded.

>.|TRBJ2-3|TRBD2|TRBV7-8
TGTGCCAGCGGCTTTCTGCGGGGGACCACAGATACGCAGTATTTT
CASGFLRGTTDTQYF
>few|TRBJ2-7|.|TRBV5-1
TGCGCCAGCAGCTTGGAGGGGATCCACGAGCAGTACTTC
CASSLEGIHEQYF
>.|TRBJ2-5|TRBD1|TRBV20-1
TGCAGTGCTAGAGAATTGCGGGGACAGGGACAGACCCAGTACTTC
CSARELRGQGQTQYF
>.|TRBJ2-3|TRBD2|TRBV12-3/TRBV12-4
TGTGCCAGCAGTGCTAGCGGAAGAGCAGATACGCAGTATTTT
CASSASGRADTQYF
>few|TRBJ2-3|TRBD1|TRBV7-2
TGTGCCAGCAGCTTACCGGCAGGGGGTCCGACAGATACGCAGTATTTT
CASSLPAGGPTDTQYF
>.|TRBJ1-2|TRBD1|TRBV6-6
TGTGCCAGCAGTTACGGACAGGGGGCTGGAGGCTACACCTTC
CASSYGQGAGGYTF
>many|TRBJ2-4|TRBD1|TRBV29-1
TGCAGCGTCGCCTCCGGGACAGTCAAAAACATTCAGTACTTC
CSVASGTVKNIQYF
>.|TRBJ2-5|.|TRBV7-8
TGTGCCAGCAGCTTGAAACCGGGCCCCCCTGAAGGCAATGAGCAGTACTTC
CASSLKPGPPEGNEQYF
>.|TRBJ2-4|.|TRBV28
TGTGCCAGCAGTTCGTCCGAGACAGTAAAAAACATTCAGTACTTC
CASSSSETVKNIQYF
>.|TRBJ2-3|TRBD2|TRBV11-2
TGTGCCAGCAGCCTCGGGACTACCGACACAGATACGCAGTATTTT
CASSLGTTDTDTQYF
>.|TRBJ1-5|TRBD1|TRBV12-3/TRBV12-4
TGTGCCAGCAGTTTAGGACCTTTGACAGGGGCTGATCAGCCCCAGCATTTT
CASSLGPLTGADQPQHF
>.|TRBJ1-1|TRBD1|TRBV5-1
TGCGCCAGCAGCTTGGGCCAGGGGGTCTCTGAAGCTTTCTTT
CASSLGQGVSEAFF
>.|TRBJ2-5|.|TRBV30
TGTGCCTGGACTACTACAGCGTACCAAGAGACCCAGTACTTC
CAWTTTAYQETQYF
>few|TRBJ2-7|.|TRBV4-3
TGCGCCAGCAGCCAAGCACAGGGCCTCTCCTACGAGCAGTACTTC
CASSQAQGLSYEQYF
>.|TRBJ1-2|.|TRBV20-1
TGCAGTGCTAGCGAGGTGCGCTATGGCTACACCTTC
CSASEVRYGYTF
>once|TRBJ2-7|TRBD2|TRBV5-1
TGCGCCAGCAAGTACGGGGGGGGCTACGAGCAGTACTTC
CASKYGGGYEQYF
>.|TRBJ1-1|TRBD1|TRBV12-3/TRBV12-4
TGTGCCAGCAGCTTTAAGGACAGGGCAAACACTGAAGCTTTCTTT
CASSFKDRANTEAFF
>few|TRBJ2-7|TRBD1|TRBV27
TGTGCCAGCAGTCGGACAGGGTATTCCGAGCAGTACTTC
CASSRTGYSEQYF
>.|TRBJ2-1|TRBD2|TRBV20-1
TGCAGTGCTAGACCTACATTAGCGGGGGGCAACAATGAGCAGTTCTTC
CSARPTLAGGNNEQFF
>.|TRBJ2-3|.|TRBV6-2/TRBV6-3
TGTGCCAGCAGAAAGATGGGCACAGATACGCAGTATTTT
CASRKMGTDTQYF
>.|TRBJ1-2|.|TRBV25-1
TGTGCCAGCAGTGGGCGATCGGGACGTTTAACCTATGGCTACACCTTC
CASSGRSGRLTYGYTF
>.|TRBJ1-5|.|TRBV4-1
TGCGCCAGCGGCCAAGCTGAACAGAGCAATCAGCCCCAGCATTTT
CASGQAEQSNQPQHF
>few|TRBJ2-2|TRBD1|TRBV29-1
TGCAGCGTTGGGAGAGCCGGGACAGGGCGAACCGGGGAGCTGTTTTTT
CSVGRAGTGRTGELFF
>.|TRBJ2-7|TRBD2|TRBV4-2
TGTGCCAGCAGCCAAGGGACTAGCGGGGTTTACGAGCAGTACTTC
CASSQGTSGVYEQYF
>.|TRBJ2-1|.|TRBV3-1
TGTGCCAGCAGCCAAGATAACTCCGTGGGTGAGCAGTTCTTC
CASSQDNSVGEQFF
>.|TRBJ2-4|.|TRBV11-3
TGTGCCAGCAGACCAAGAGGCCCCCGGGGCAAAAACATTCAGTACTTC
CASRPRGPRGKNIQYF
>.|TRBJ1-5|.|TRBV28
TGTGCCAGCAAAGAAGGGACAACCAATCAGCCCCAGCATTTT
CASKEGTTNQPQHF
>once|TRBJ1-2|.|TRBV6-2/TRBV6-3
TGTGCCAGCAGTTACGGAGGGCACTATGGCTACACCTTC
CASSYGGHYGYTF
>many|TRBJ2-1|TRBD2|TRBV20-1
TGCAGTGCCCGACTAGCGGGGGGGTACAATGAGCAGTTCTTC
CSARLAGGYNEQFF
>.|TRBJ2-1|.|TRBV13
TGTGCCAGCAGCTCAATCAACGAGGGGAATGAGCAGTTCTTC
CASSSINEGNEQFF
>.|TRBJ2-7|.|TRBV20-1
TGCAGTGCTAGAGATACAGGGTTGGGTGAGCAGTACTTC
CSARDTGLGEQYF
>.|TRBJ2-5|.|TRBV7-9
TGTGCCAGCAACCCGCAGGGACAAGTCCAAGAGACCCAGTACTTC
CASNPQGQVQETQYF
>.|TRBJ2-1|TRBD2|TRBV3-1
TGTGCCAGCAGCCAGGTCTTTAGCGGGGGGGCAAGAAATGAGCAGTTCTTC
CASSQVFSGGARNEQFF
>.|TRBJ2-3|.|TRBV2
TGTGCCATGCTTGAAAAAACTAGCACAGATACGCAGTATTTT
CAMLEKTSTDTQYF
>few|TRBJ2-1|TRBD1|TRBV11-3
TGTGCCAGCAGTTGGTCCGGTCCAGGGGGCCACAATGAGCAGTTCTTC
CASSWSGPGGHNEQFF
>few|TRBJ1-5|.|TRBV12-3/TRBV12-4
TGTGCCAGCTTCTTATCGGGTAGCAATCAGCCCCAGCATTTT
CASFLSGSNQPQHF
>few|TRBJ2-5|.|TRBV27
TGTGCCAGCAGTTTACCTGGCCTACCTGAGACCCAGTACTTC
CASSLPGLPETQYF
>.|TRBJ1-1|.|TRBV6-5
TGTGCCAGCAGTTACGCCCCTACACCTAACACTGAAGCTTTCTTT
CASSYAPTPNTEAFF
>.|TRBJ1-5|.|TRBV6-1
TGTGCCGGCACCGAAGGCAGGGAGGGTCAGCCCCAGCATTTT
CAGTEGREGQPQHF
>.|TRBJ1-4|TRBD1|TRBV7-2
TGTGCCAGCAGAGGGCAGGGGGCGTTAGAACTGTTTTTT
CASRGQGALELFF
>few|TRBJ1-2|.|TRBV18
TGTGCCAGCTCCCCCGAACAGTCCTTCTATGGCTACACCTTC
CASSPEQSFYGYTF
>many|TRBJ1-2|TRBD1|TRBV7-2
TGTGCCAGCAGCTTAGTCACAGGGGCCTTCATTTATGGCTACACCTTC
CASSLVTGAFIYGYTF
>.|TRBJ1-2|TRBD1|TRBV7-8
TGTGCCAGCAGCTTTGGACAGGGAATCTATGGCTACACCTTC
CASSFGQGIYGYTF
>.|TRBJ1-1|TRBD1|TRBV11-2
TGTGCCAGCAGCAATACAGGGGCGATGAACACTGAAGCTTTCTTT
CASSNTGAMNTEAFF
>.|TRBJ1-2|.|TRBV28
TGTGCCAGCAGGGGCTCGTCGGACCGGTCCAACTATGGCTACACCTTC
CASRGSSDRSNYGYTF
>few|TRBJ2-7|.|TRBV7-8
TGTGCCAGCAGCCGGGACCGATTCTACGAGCAGTACTTC
CASSRDRFYEQYF